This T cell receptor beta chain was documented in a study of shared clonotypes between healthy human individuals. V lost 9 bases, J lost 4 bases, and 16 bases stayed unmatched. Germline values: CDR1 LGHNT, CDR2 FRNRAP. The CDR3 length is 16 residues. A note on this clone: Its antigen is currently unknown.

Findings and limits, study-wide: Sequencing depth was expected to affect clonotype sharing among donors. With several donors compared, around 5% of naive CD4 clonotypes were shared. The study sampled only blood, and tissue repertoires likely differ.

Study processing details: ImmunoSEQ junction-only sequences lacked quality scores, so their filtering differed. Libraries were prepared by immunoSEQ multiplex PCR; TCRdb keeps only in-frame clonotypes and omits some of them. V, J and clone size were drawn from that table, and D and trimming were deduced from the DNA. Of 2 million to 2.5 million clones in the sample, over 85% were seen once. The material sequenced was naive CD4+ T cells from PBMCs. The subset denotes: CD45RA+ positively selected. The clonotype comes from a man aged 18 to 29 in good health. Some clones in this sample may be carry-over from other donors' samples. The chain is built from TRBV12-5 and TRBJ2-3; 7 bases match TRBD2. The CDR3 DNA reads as TGTGCTAGGAGGATGGGGACTATTCCCCTCCCAGATACGCAGTATTTT. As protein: CARRMGTIPLPDTQYF.